The TCR beta chain under discussion was sequenced for a study of T cell responses to AZD1222 COVID-19 vaccine (dated by TCRdb to 2020 to 2022). A note on the overall study: TCR sequencing was performed for over 230 trial participants, of whom about 200 were given two doses of AZD1222 and 26 were given two doses of MenACWY control vaccine. Enrollment into the trials was organized by age into subgroups of 18-55, 56-69 and 70-plus years, and those subgroups contained roughly 150, 30 and 60 TCR-sequenced participants, respectively. Here is what the overall study found, with its caveats: Because no day 14 peak-response samples were available, repertoires were characterized only after the peak T cell response. A significant rise in spike-specific TCR breadth and depth was observed after two AZD1222 doses relative to day 0 and relative to MenACWY recipients. Reportedly, close to half of the unique spike-specific TCRs recognized epitopes lying outside the regions that are mutated in the B.1.351 and B.1.1.7 variants. The whole spike protein was spanned by vaccine-associated CD4 TCRs, and dominant responses were seen in regions 160-218 and 743-854. Only six AZD1222 recipients were SARS-CoV-2 seropositive at baseline, limiting conclusions about previously exposed vaccinees. In the small 56-69-year group, the increase in depth fell short of significance, most likely because of low power. Most participants were white British and females outnumbered males, and the authors suggested that clonal diversity may have been underestimated.

Details on this clone: No antigen is known for it. No base quality values were provided; no much bigger clone lies one nucleotide off.

The CDR3 regions of human TCRbeta chains were subjected to immunosequencing. The source study handled its data this way. Repertoire TCRs were checked for matches against a reference library of SARS-CoV-2-specific TCRs that had been generated using the MIRA antigen-specificity platform. Breadth was defined as the fraction of unique TCRs that were SARS-CoV-2-associated, and depth was defined as the fraction of total T cells that were SARS-CoV-2-associated. Using the MIRA data, each spike-specific TCR was assigned both to the spike region to which the TCR was reactive and to a CD4 or CD8 class. Log10-transformed breadth and depth values were compared by one-way ANOVA with Sidak's multiple comparisons tests. TCRdb took this table from immuneACCESS and kept in-frame rearrangements with V and J called. Such tables lack part of the clones; where checked against another copy, unresolved V genes explain under half of the gap, and the rest is unexplained. Clonal size and the V and J genes are those of that table, whereas D and trimming came from the DNA. For this sample there are over 75,000 clones; around 88% appear just once. Of the sample, around a tenth falls within the top ten clones.

The sample's time point label is to be understood as: about 28 days (+/-7) after the second vaccine dose. Because spike-specific TCR depth and breadth did not differ between the two schedules, AZD1222 recipients who got a second dose at roughly 4 weeks were pooled with those who got a second dose at roughly 12 weeks. Vaccinee samples were obtained from the UK trials COV001 and COV002, which included a single-blind randomized controlled phase 2/3 trial of AZD1222 (ChAdOx1 nCoV-19) in healthy adults. For TCRbeta chain sequencing, PBMC samples were collected from trial participants at day 0 and at day 28 after the second dose. The input for sequencing was peripheral blood, taken 28 days after the second AZD1222 dose. The origin of this receptor is an adult who received the AZD1222 COVID-19 vaccine.

For the CDR3, the sequence is CASSPRGRGREKLFF. The DNA sequence is as follows: TGTGCCAGCAGCCCACGAGGGAGGGGGCGGGAAAAACTGTTTTTT. Recombination joined TRBV27 with TRBJ1-4, with TRBD1 identical over 7 junction bases. Spanning cysteine to phenylalanine, the CDR3 consists of 15 amino acids. The kept DNA is CDR3 alone, 45 bases in frame from the first base. After removal of 6 bases from V and 8 bases from J, the junction retains 12 bases not matched to a gene. From a lookup of the germline V gene (reference sequence), CDR1 and CDR2 are MNHEY and SMNVEV.